This is a list of T cell receptor beta chains from one sample in a study of long-term antiretroviral therapy in people with HIV. The assay was immunoSEQ multiplex PCR, and TCRdb's table has in-frame clones only and misses some. This sample carries 12,000 or so clones, 79% of them seen once, and the ten largest clones take about 9.9%. The specimen was unsorted PBMCs, collected 0.8 years before starting antiretroviral therapy. These receptors were collected from a woman between 35 and 50 years old with HIV. Each CDR3 is given with its conserved first and last residue. The D gene is left open where the match is weak. Clone size appears in some rows only: once, few, many, or a class for an expanded clone.

j_call v_call clone_size d_call cdr3_nt cdr3_aa
TRBJ1-5 TRBV6-5 . . TGTGCCAGCAGTCCTCAGGGGAACAATCAGCCCCAGCATTTT CASSPQGNNQPQHF
TRBJ2-3 TRBV18 once TRBD2 TGTGCCAGCTCACCACCTAGCGGGAGTAACATCCCGGGCACAGATACGCAGTATTTT CASSPPSGSNIPGTDTQYF
TRBJ1-2 TRBV5-1 . . TGCGCCAGCCACCCCCCGGAGATGGGGGGAGGCTATGGCTACACCTTC CASHPPEMGGGYGYTF
TRBJ2-7 TRBV5-1 . TRBD2 TGCGCCAGCAGCTCCACTAGCGGTTCCTACGAGCAGTACTTC CASSSTSGSYEQYF
TRBJ1-1 TRBV7-9 . TRBD1 TGTGCCAGCAGCTCCGGACAGGGTAGAGCTTTCTTT CASSSGQGRAFF
TRBJ2-7 TRBV6-5 . TRBD1 TGTGCCAGCAGCAACGACAGGGTTACAGGCGAGCAGTACTTC CASSNDRVTGEQYF
TRBJ1-4 TRBV7-9 . . TGTGCCAGCAGTCTCGGGGGGGGAGATGAAAAACTGTTTTTT CASSLGGGDEKLFF
TRBJ1-1 TRBV15 . . TGTGCCACCAGCAGCTCATCTTGGCCGATGAACACTGAAGCTTTCTTT CATSSSSWPMNTEAFF
TRBJ1-6 TRBV5-4 . . TGTGCCAGCACCCTAGGAGGGGATTCACCCCTCCACTTT CASTLGGDSPLHF
TRBJ1-1 TRBV7-9 . TRBD1 TGTGCCAGCAGCTTAGCCCCCGGGACAGGCTTGAACACTGAAGCTTTCTTT CASSLAPGTGLNTEAFF
TRBJ1-2 TRBV4-1 few TRBD1 TGCGCCAGCAGCCAAGGGACAGGGGTTAACTATGGCTACACCTTC CASSQGTGVNYGYTF
TRBJ2-2 TRBV5-1 . . TGCGCCAGCAGCTTGGCCGTGGCGAACACCGGGGAGCTGTTTTTT CASSLAVANTGELFF
TRBJ2-3 TRBV20-1 . . TGCAGTGCTAGAGACCAAGTTACGCAGTATTTT CSARDQVTQYF
TRBJ1-2 TRBV27 . TRBD1 TGTGCCAGCAGGCCAGGGGGGGAGTCAGGCTACACCTTC CASRPGGESGYTF
TRBJ2-7 TRBV21-1 . . TGTGCCAGCAGCAAAGGCGGCGGGATCTCCTACGAGCAGTACTTC CASSKGGGISYEQYF
TRBJ2-1 TRBV7-9 . . TGTGCCAGCAGTTGGCAGGAGAACTACAATGAGCAGTTCTTC CASSWQENYNEQFF
TRBJ2-7 TRBV4-1 . TRBD2 TGCGCCAGCAGCCAAGTGTCAGCGGGAGTAGGGTCCTACGAGCAGTACTTC CASSQVSAGVGSYEQYF
TRBJ2-1 TRBV11-3 . . TGTGCCAGCAGCCGCGGATCCCCGAATGAGCAGTTCTTC CASSRGSPNEQFF
TRBJ2-1 TRBV6-5 . TRBD2 TGTGCCAGCAGGCGAATAGCGGGCCTATACAATGAGCAGTTCTTC CASRRIAGLYNEQFF
TRBJ2-3 TRBV4-3 once TRBD1 TGCGCCAGCAGCCAAGGAGGACAGGGGGGAAGCACAGATACGCAGTATTTT CASSQGGQGGSTDTQYF
TRBJ1-5 TRBV5-5 few . TGTGCCAGCAGCTTGGGGGGGAAGTATCAGCCCCAGCATTTT CASSLGGKYQPQHF
TRBJ2-2 TRBV6-5 . TRBD2 TGTGCCAGCAGTTACTTACGGACTAGCGTCACCGGGGAGCTGTTTTTT CASSYLRTSVTGELFF
TRBJ2-2 TRBV29-1 . TRBD2 TGCAGCGTACTAGCGGGAGGGTTGGACGGGGAGCTGTTTTTT CSVLAGGLDGELFF
TRBJ1-2 TRBV6-1 . TRBD1 TGTGCCAGCAGTGAAGCGGGTGGGACAGACTATGGCTACACCTTC CASSEAGGTDYGYTF
TRBJ1-2 TRBV27 . . TGTGCCAGCAGTTTAGACCCAGGGAATTTCTATGGCTACACCTTC CASSLDPGNFYGYTF
TRBJ2-3 TRBV11-3 . . TGTGCCAGCAGCTTAGATCAGAGATACACAGATACGCAGTATTTT CASSLDQRYTDTQYF
TRBJ2-5 TRBV5-4 . . TGTGCCAGCAGCTTAGGACAGACCCAAGAGACCCAGTACTTC CASSLGQTQETQYF
TRBJ2-7 TRBV7-9 few . TGTGCCAGCAGCTCCGACCACTTGACAGGAACCTACGAGCAGTACTTC CASSSDHLTGTYEQYF
TRBJ2-5 TRBV6-1 . TRBD1 TGTGCCAGCAGTGAAATCGGACCGGGACAGGGAGTAGCGGAGACCCAGTACTTC CASSEIGPGQGVAETQYF
TRBJ2-2 TRBV7-8 . . TGTGCCAGCAGCTTTGAGGTCGGCACCGGGGAGCTGTTTTTT CASSFEVGTGELFF
TRBJ2-1 TRBV15 . TRBD2 TGTGCCACCAGCGGGTCGGCCAGCGGGGTATTATACAATGAGCAGTTCTTC CATSGSASGVLYNEQFF
TRBJ2-7 TRBV27 . . TGTGCCAGCAGTTTAAGGGACTCTCCCTCGGGTAGCTCCTACGAGCAGTACTTC CASSLRDSPSGSSYEQYF
TRBJ2-2 TRBV7-9 . . TGTGCCAGCAGCTTAGCCAGCTTAAACACCGGGGAGCTGTTTTTT CASSLASLNTGELFF
TRBJ2-7 TRBV28 . . TGTGCCAGCAGTTTAAAGGACGAGCAGTACTTC CASSLKDEQYF
TRBJ2-5 TRBV5-1 . . TGCGCCAGCAGCTTGGGGGCCGGGATAAATAAAGAGACCCAGTACTTC CASSLGAGINKETQYF
TRBJ2-1 TRBV4-1 . TRBD2 TGCGCCAGCAGCCAAGATCCCCCTGGACTAGCGGGTTACAATGAGCAGTTCTTC CASSQDPPGLAGYNEQFF
TRBJ2-7 TRBV4-1 few . TGCGCCAGCAGCCAAGCCCAAGCCAGAGGCGAGCAGTACTTC CASSQAQARGEQYF
TRBJ2-7 TRBV7-9 . . TGTGCCAGCAGCGTCTCCGGGACCGCTCGCGAGCAGTACTTC CASSVSGTAREQYF
TRBJ1-1 TRBV12-5 . . TGTGCTAGTGGTTCCATGAACACTGAAGCTTTCTTT CASGSMNTEAFF
TRBJ1-1 TRBV10-3 . . TGTGCCATCAGTGAGTCTGGACAACGTTCCACTGAAGCTTTCTTT CAISESGQRSTEAFF
TRBJ2-5 TRBV7-9 . TRBD1 TGTGCCAGCCCCTCAGAGGGACAGGGACGAGAGACCCAGTACTTC CASPSEGQGRETQYF
TRBJ2-3 TRBV6-1 . TRBD2 TGTGCCAGCATGGGGACTAACACAGATACGCAGTATTTT CASMGTNTDTQYF
TRBJ2-2 TRBV6-5 . TRBD1 TGTGCCAGCAGTTACGCAGGGGGCTGGAACACCGGGGAGCTGTTTTTT CASSYAGGWNTGELFF
TRBJ1-5 TRBV6-7 . TRBD1 TGTGCCAGCAGCCCGACAGGGCTGGTCTTTTGCAATCAGCCCCAGCATTTT CASSPTGLVFCNQPQHF
TRBJ2-7 TRBV28 few TRBD1 TGTGCCAGCAGTTTAAGTGGGACAGGGGTTGTCTACGAGCAGTACTTC CASSLSGTGVVYEQYF
TRBJ2-3 TRBV7-2 . TRBD2 TGTGCCAGCAGGAAGCCGGGAGGGCCAGATACGCAGTATTTT CASRKPGGPDTQYF
TRBJ1-3 TRBV18 . . TGTGCCAGCTCAGAGGGCTCTGGAAACACCATATATTTT CASSEGSGNTIYF
TRBJ1-5 TRBV5-1 . TRBD1 TGCGCCAGCAGCCCAGGACAGGGGGCTGAGCCCCAGCATTTT CASSPGQGAEPQHF
TRBJ2-7 TRBV5-1 . TRBD1 TGCGCCAGCAGGGGGACAGGGGACATATACTACGAGCAGTACTTC CASRGTGDIYYEQYF
TRBJ2-7 TRBV10-2 . . TGCGCCAGCAGTCTACAGGGCGCCCCCTCCGAGCAGTACTTC CASSLQGAPSEQYF
TRBJ1-5 TRBV7-2 . TRBD1 TGTGCCAGCAGCTTCGGACAGGGTGGCAATCAGCCCCAGCATTTT CASSFGQGGNQPQHF
TRBJ2-3 TRBV9 . . TGTGCCAGCAGCGAGTACAGGGGGGGCACGCAGTATTTT CASSEYRGGTQYF
TRBJ2-7 TRBV4-1 . . TGCGCCAGCAGCCACGTTCTGGAATCTGGATTCTACGAGCAGTACTTC CASSHVLESGFYEQYF
TRBJ1-2 TRBV14 . TRBD1 TGTGCCAGCAGCCCCAGACAGGGAGAAGGCTACACCTTC CASSPRQGEGYTF